A selection of T cell receptor beta chains follows, all from one sample in a study of T cell responses to AZD1222 COVID-19 vaccine. Produced via immunoSEQ multiplex PCR; TCRdb's table is partial and in-frame only. Of over 110,000 clones detected, approximately 90% appear once; the ten largest clones hold roughly 1.5%. Here the sequenced sample was peripheral blood, taken on day 0 of AZD1222 vaccination. These TCRs come from an adult in good health. Each CDR3 is given with its conserved first and last residue. A D gene is named only where the DNA matches it firmly. The size of a clone is reported for some rows only, either as once, few or many, or as a class for expanded clones.

-	TRBV30	-	TRBJ2-1	CAWSLNPYNEQFF	TGTGCCTGGAGCCTTAACCCCTACAATGAGCAGTTCTTC
-	TRBV3-1/TRBV3-2	-	TRBJ1-4	CASSQYTGSNEKLFF	TGTGCCAGCAGCCAATACACAGGGTCTAATGAAAAACTGTTTTTT
-	TRBV4-1	-	TRBJ1-1	CASRHRPIPNTEAFF	TGCGCCAGCAGACACCGACCGATTCCGAACACTGAAGCTTTCTTT
-	TRBV5-1	-	TRBJ2-7	CASSGPAYEQYF	TGCGCCAGCAGTGGGCCCGCCTACGAGCAGTACTTC
-	TRBV14	-	TRBJ2-1	CASSQVSLGDEQFF	TGTGCCAGCAGCCAAGTCTCTCTAGGGGATGAGCAGTTCTTC
-	TRBV27	-	TRBJ1-2	CASTPQGRGYGYTF	TGTGCCAGCACCCCCCAGGGGCGCGGATATGGCTACACCTTC
-	TRBV7-8	-	TRBJ1-2	CASSLVPRSSYGYTF	TGTGCCAGCAGCTTAGTTCCCCGGAGTAGCTATGGCTACACCTTC
-	TRBV19	-	TRBJ1-2	CASSGTLRGYTF	TGTGCCAGTAGTGGGACGCTTCGTGGCTACACCTTC
-	TRBV6-5	-	TRBJ1-4	CASRGTQPTNEKLFF	TGTGCCAGCAGGGGGACCCAGCCAACTAATGAAAAACTGTTTTTT
few	TRBV9	-	TRBJ1-1	CASSVRGDTEAFF	TGTGCCAGCAGCGTAAGGGGGGACACTGAAGCTTTCTTT
-	TRBV18	-	TRBJ1-4	CASSPSGKEKLFF	TGTGCCAGCTCACCGTCGGGAAAGGAAAAACTGTTTTTT
-	TRBV7-9	-	TRBJ1-1	CASSTGRYTEAFF	TGTGCCAGCTCAACCGGGCGGTACACTGAAGCTTTCTTT
-	TRBV7-2	-	TRBJ2-5	CASSLRPPGETQYF	TGTGCCAGCAGCCTAAGGCCCCCTGGCGAGACCCAGTACTTC
-	TRBV6-5	-	TRBJ2-1	CATMRTVRNEQFF	TGTGCCACCATGCGGACAGTACGCAATGAGCAGTTCTTC
-	TRBV12-3/TRBV12-4	-	TRBJ1-1	CASSWTAEAFF	TGTGCCAGCAGTTGGACAGCCGAAGCTTTCTTT
-	TRBV7-9	-	TRBJ1-2	CASSPGGANYGYTF	TGTGCCAGCAGCCCCGGGGGGGCGAACTATGGCTACACCTTC
-	TRBV2	TRBD2	TRBJ2-1	CASGASGLNEQFF	TGTGCCAGCGGGGCTAGCGGGTTAAATGAGCAGTTCTTC
-	TRBV7-9	-	TRBJ1-1	CASSLALMSEAFF	TGTGCCAGCAGCTTAGCGCTAATGTCTGAAGCTTTCTTT
-	TRBV19	TRBD1	TRBJ1-1	CASSRRQGLNTEAFF	TGTGCCAGTAGTCGGCGACAGGGGTTGAACACTGAAGCTTTCTTT
-	TRBV27	TRBD2	TRBJ2-7	CASSFGLAGYEQYF	TGTGCCAGCAGTTTTGGTCTAGCGGGATACGAGCAGTACTTC
-	TRBV25-1	TRBD1	TRBJ2-7	CASSEYSPGTAYEQYF	TGTGCCAGCAGTGAATATAGCCCAGGGACAGCGTACGAGCAGTACTTC
-	TRBV25-1	-	TRBJ2-5	CASSGRVGTQYF	TGTGCCAGCAGTGGACGGGTTGGGACCCAGTACTTC
-	TRBV5-1	TRBD2	TRBJ2-1	CASSLDAGGRSHEQFF	TGCGCCAGCAGCTTGGACGCGGGGGGTCGGTCCCATGAGCAGTTCTTC
few	TRBV5-6	TRBD2	TRBJ2-1	CASSRLAGEYYNEQFF	TGTGCCAGCAGCCGACTAGCGGGGGAATATTACAATGAGCAGTTCTTC
-	TRBV6-5	TRBD1	TRBJ1-2	CASRPQGQAYGYTF	TGTGCCAGCAGACCACAGGGACAGGCTTATGGCTACACCTTC
-	TRBV5-1	-	TRBJ1-4	CASSVGVVREKLFF	TGCGCCAGCAGCGTGGGGGTTGTACGGGAAAAACTGTTTTTT
-	TRBV10-3	-	TRBJ2-3	CAISSLGGAADTQYF	TGTGCCATCAGCAGCCTAGGGGGGGCGGCAGATACGCAGTATTTT
once	TRBV5-4	-	TRBJ1-2	CASSLKTAPYGYTF	TGTGCCAGCAGCTTGAAGACAGCGCCCTATGGCTACACCTTC
-	TRBV5-5	TRBD2	TRBJ2-1	CASSSGSGGGARDEQFF	TGTGCCAGCAGCTCAGGCTCTGGCGGGGGGGCCCGGGATGAGCAGTTCTTC
-	TRBV3-1/TRBV3-2	-	TRBJ1-2	CASSRYLTGEVNYGYTF	TGTGCCAGCAGCCGTTACCTGACAGGAGAGGTAAACTATGGCTACACCTTC
-	TRBV11-2	-	TRBJ1-2	CASSLASKIYYGYTF	TGTGCCAGCAGCTTAGCGAGTAAGATATACTATGGCTACACCTTC
-	TRBV7-3	-	TRBJ1-2	CASSPSRGGGYTF	TGTGCCAGCAGCCCGAGCCGAGGAGGAGGCTACACCTTC
-	TRBV28	-	TRBJ1-1	CASLLNTEAFF	TGTGCCAGCTTGCTGAACACTGAAGCTTTCTTT
-	TRBV5-1	-	TRBJ1-1	CASSLGIMNTEAFF	TGCGCCAGCAGCTTGGGAATCATGAACACTGAAGCTTTCTTT
-	TRBV7-2	TRBD1	TRBJ2-7	CASSPDRGLSYEQYF	TGTGCCAGCAGTCCGGACAGGGGGCTTTCCTACGAGCAGTACTTC
-	TRBV2	-	TRBJ1-1	CANPTGPQEAFF	TGTGCCAACCCGACCGGGCCTCAGGAAGCTTTCTTT
-	TRBV15	TRBD1	TRBJ1-4	CATSAHRGANEKLFF	TGTGCCACCAGCGCCCACAGGGGAGCTAATGAAAAACTGTTTTTT
-	TRBV27	-	TRBJ2-1	CASSPPVPPFSEQFF	TGTGCCAGCAGTCCCCCTGTCCCTCCTTTTTCTGAGCAGTTCTTC
-	TRBV19	TRBD2	TRBJ2-7	CASRGTSGIGEQYF	TGTGCCAGTAGGGGGACTAGCGGGATCGGCGAGCAGTACTTC
-	TRBV10-3	TRBD1	TRBJ1-2	CAISGAGGFGYTF	TGTGCCATCAGTGGGGCAGGGGGGTTCGGCTACACCTTC
-	TRBV27	TRBD2	TRBJ2-4	CASTEYPPGSGGRGNIQYF	TGTGCCAGCACCGAATACCCGCCGGGTAGCGGGGGGCGGGGAAACATTCAGTACTTC
-	TRBV21-1	-	TRBJ2-2	CASSKSRSNTGELFF	TGTGCCAGCAGCAAGTCCCGTTCGAACACCGGGGAGCTGTTTTTT
-	TRBV9	-	TRBJ1-1	CASSVAVNTEAFF	TGTGCCAGCAGCGTAGCCGTGAACACTGAAGCTTTCTTT
few	TRBV5-1	TRBD2	TRBJ2-2	CASSLASGSLTGELFF	TGCGCCAGCAGCTTGGCCAGCGGGAGCCTCACCGGGGAGCTGTTTTTT
-	TRBV6-5	-	TRBJ2-7	CASRPADPTYEQYF	TGTGCCAGCCGCCCGGCTGACCCGACCTACGAGCAGTACTTC
-	TRBV6-5	TRBD1	TRBJ1-1	CASRGGQARLTEAFF	TGTGCCAGTAGAGGGGGCCAGGCAAGGTTGACTGAAGCTTTCTTT
once	TRBV6-7	TRBD2	TRBJ2-7	CASSFPGLAGSYEQYF	TGTGCCAGCAGTTTTCCGGGACTAGCGGGGAGCTACGAGCAGTACTTC
-	TRBV6-1	-	TRBJ2-7	CASSEAPYYEQYF	TGTGCCAGCAGTGAAGCGCCGTACTACGAGCAGTACTTC